A single sample gave rise to the 8 T cell receptor beta chains below, sequenced in a study of T-cell reconstitution after alpha-beta-depleted transplantation in children (dated by TCRdb to about 2016). Library preparation used PCR. Sequencing took place on an Illumina HiSeq 2500. Molecular barcoding was employed in the preparation of TCR libraries, with unique molecular identifiers being used to normalize TCRbeta repertoire quantification. In TCRdb, the public reads were trimmed at Q25 with fastp and aligned with MiXCR, with productive beta chains retained. CDR3 protein duplicates are merged, each entry listing the most common genes and DNA. The sample table contains some 840,000 distinct CDR3 sequences; only one count was recorded for approximately 15% of them. Clones ranked in the top ten supply around 4.5% of the sample. The treatment or condition tag for this specimen amounts to: allogeneic hematopoietic cell transplantation with graft depleted of TCRalphabeta T cells and CD19 B cells.

Sequenced here: PBMCs, mostly from graft donor cells, sampled 360 days after TCRalphabeta/CD19-depleted stem cell transplant. These receptor sequences come from a male patient between 5 and 17 years old who had a stem cell transplant for acute lymphoblastic leukemia, so the T cells may come from the graft donor.

This clonotype was seen only a few times. The chain couples TRBV20-1 to TRBJ1-5; D possibly corresponds to TRBD1 (5 bases). Germline values: CDR1 DFQATT, CDR2 SNEGSKA (reference sequence). The CDR3 totals 15 residues. The V end lost 1 base, the J end lost 4 bases, and 14 bases lay between the germline ends. The CDR3 DNA is TGCAGTGCTAGAGCCCCCAGGGATGGTAATCAGCCCCAGCATTTT. Translating it yields CSARAPRDGNQPQHF.

V usage is TRBV15 and J usage is TRBJ1-5, with 9 positions matching TRBD1. Germline CDR1 reads LNHNV; CDR2 reads YYDKDF (reference sequence). This CDR3 is built from 15 residues. V lost 4 bases, J lost 4 bases, and 5 bases stayed unmatched. The CDR3 region is CATSKAGTGNQPQHF. The CDR3 bases are TGTGCCACCAGCAAGGCCGGGACAGGGAATCAGCCCCAGCATTTT. The full variable domain, completed using reference TRBV15 and TRBJ1-5, is DAMVIQNPRYQVTQFGKPVTLSCSQTLNHNVMYWYQQKSSQAPKLLFHYYDKDFNNEADTPDNFQSRRPNTSFCFLDIRSPGLGDTAMYLCATSKAGTGNQPQHFGDGTRLSIL.

Only a few counts were recorded for this clonotype. The CDR3 bases are TGTGCCAGCAGCTTAGGCCCCGGGAACATAGGCCACGAGCAGTACTTC. Its translation: CASSLGPGNIGHEQYF. The chain employs TRBV7-6 and TRBJ2-7, with a tentative D call TRBD2 (5 bases). CDR3 length equals 16 residues. Germline CDR1 SGHVS, CDR2 FNYEAQ. V dropped 1 base and J dropped 5 bases, with 18 bases sitting between them.

This clonotype was detected a few times. V and J are TRBV12-3 or TRBV12-4 and TRBJ1-2; 9 bases are a match to TRBD1. Trimming at V came to 5 bases and at J to 2 bases, leaving 6 bases not matched to a gene. This CDR3 comprises 15 residues. CDR3 residues: CASSARTGENYGYTF. The DNA of the CDR3 is TGTGCCAGCAGTGCGCGGACAGGGGAAAACTATGGCTACACCTTC.

This rearrangement joins TRBV27 to TRBJ1-5; 8 bases line up with TRBD1. Germline CDR1 reads MNHEY; CDR2 reads SMNVEV (reference sequence). CDR3 size: 15 residues. The V and J ends lost 5 bases and 6 bases, in that order; junction bases with no gene match: 9. CDR3 DNA: TGTGCCAGCAGTCCCAGGGGACAGGTGTTTCAGCCCCAGCATTTT. Its protein is CASSPRGQVFQPQHF.

This rearrangement joins TRBV3-1 to TRBJ2-5; D not certain. This CDR3 has 12 amino acids. The germline gives CDR1 LGHDT, CDR2 YNNKEL (reference sequence). V lost 4 bases and J 7 bases, leaving 10 bases between the germline ends. The CDR3 DNA reads as TGTGCCAGCAGCCCAACACCTAGGACCCAGTACTTC. Translation gives CASSPTPRTQYF.

This rearrangement joins TRBV4-1 to TRBJ2-2; the D is unclear. The CDR3 totals 14 residues. Germline values: CDR1 MGHRA, CDR2 YSYEKL. V was clipped by 3 bases and J by 2 bases, with 7 bases between them. The CDR3 DNA sequence: TGCGCCAGCAGCCAGCCGGCAAACACCGGGGAGCTGTTTTTT. Translated: CASSQPANTGELFF.

Ten or more counts support this clonotype. J is TRBJ2-7 and V is TRBV10-3, with D unresolved. Germline CDR1 is ENHRY and CDR2 is SYGVKD. Trimming cost V 3 bases and J 0 bases, with 12 bases left between them. The CDR3 contains 15 residues. This chain's CDR3 is CAISDWAPGSYEQYF. In DNA form, the CDR3 reads TGTGCCATCAGTGACTGGGCCCCCGGCTCCTACGAGCAGTACTTC.